These T cell receptor beta chains were read from a single sample in a study of blood T cell repertoires in COVID-19. The protocol was immunoSEQ multiplex PCR, while the TCRdb copy is restricted to in-frame clones and leaves out a portion. The sample records more than 70,000 clones, roughly 90% being singletons. The sample taken for sequencing was peripheral blood. The receptor source for this set is an elderly man with active or convalescent COVID-19. Each CDR3 is given with its conserved first and last residue. The D gene is left open where the match is weak. The size entry is marked missing in some rows and otherwise reads once, few, many or a size class.

D gene	clone size	V gene	J gene	CDR3 protein	CDR3 DNA
TRBD2	once	TRBV7-7	TRBJ2-2	CASSLSLAGPTGELFF	TGTGCTAGCAGCTTAAGCTTAGCGGGGCCCACCGGGGAGCTGTTTTTT
NA	NA	TRBV25-1	TRBJ1-2	CASSENQANYGYTF	TGTGCCAGCAGTGAAAATCAGGCTAACTATGGCTACACCTTC
NA	NA	TRBV10-3	TRBJ1-6	CAIRDQGYSPLHF	TGTGCCATCAGAGACCAGGGTTATTCACCCCTCCACTTT
NA	few	TRBV7-9	TRBJ1-3	CASSPLGGYSGNTIYF	TGTGCCAGCAGCCCGCTCGGGGGGTACTCTGGAAACACCATATATTTT
TRBD2	NA	TRBV12-5	TRBJ2-7	CASGKGGLASKSSYEQYF	TGTGCTAGTGGAAAGGGGGGACTAGCGTCAAAGAGCTCCTACGAGCAGTACTTC
NA	NA	TRBV18	TRBJ1-1	CASSLLTAEAFF	TGTGCCAGCTCACTGCTGACAGCCGAAGCTTTCTTT
TRBD1	NA	TRBV19	TRBJ1-2	CASTNRGDRGNYGYTF	TGTGCCAGTACCAATAGGGGAGACAGGGGGAACTATGGCTACACCTTC
TRBD1	NA	TRBV6-5	TRBJ2-7	CASSYSGTGGFEQYF	TGTGCCAGCAGTTACTCCGGGACAGGGGGATTCGAGCAGTACTTC
NA	once	TRBV5-8	TRBJ2-1	CASSLVRLTDANEQFF	TGTGCCAGCAGCTTGGTTAGACTGACTGATGCCAATGAGCAGTTCTTC
NA	NA	TRBV11-1	TRBJ2-7	CASSLVPYEQYF	TGTGCCAGCAGCTTAGTCCCATACGAGCAGTACTTC
NA	once	TRBV5-6	TRBJ2-5	CASSLAYPIAETQYF	TGTGCCAGCAGCTTGGCCTACCCTATCGCCGAGACCCAGTACTTC
TRBD2	NA	TRBV7-8	TRBJ2-7	CASSLAGGTTGEQYF	TGTGCCAGCAGCTTAGCGGGAGGGACTACCGGCGAGCAGTACTTC
TRBD1	NA	TRBV5-1	TRBJ2-7	CASSSTGGTSSYEQYF	TGCGCCAGCAGCTCAACAGGGGGTACAAGCTCCTACGAGCAGTACTTC
NA	NA	TRBV5-1	TRBJ2-2	CASSRDTNTGELFF	TGCGCCAGCAGCAGGGACACTAACACCGGGGAGCTGTTTTTT
NA	NA	TRBV7-8	TRBJ1-2	CASSSQTGRDGYTF	TGTGCCAGCAGCTCCCAAACAGGGCGGGATGGCTACACCTTC
TRBD1	NA	TRBV6-6	TRBJ2-7	CASSYSRGKSYEQYF	TGTGCCAGCAGTTACTCCAGGGGGAAATCCTACGAGCAGTACTTC
TRBD1	once	TRBV19	TRBJ2-2	CASSENTGTVETGELFF	TGTGCCAGTAGTGAAAATACGGGGACAGTAGAGACCGGGGAGCTGTTTTTT
TRBD2	NA	TRBV5-6	TRBJ2-3	CASRIAGGPSDTQYF	TGTGCCAGCAGGATAGCGGGAGGGCCTTCAGATACGCAGTATTTT
NA	NA	TRBV5-5	TRBJ1-2	CASSLGGQPNYGYTF	TGTGCCAGCAGCTTGGGTGGACAGCCTAACTATGGCTACACCTTC
TRBD1	NA	TRBV28	TRBJ2-1	CASQGTVGNEQFF	TGTGCCAGTCAGGGGACAGTAGGCAATGAGCAGTTCTTC
TRBD2	NA	TRBV7-8	TRBJ2-7	CASSLDETSGYEQYF	TGTGCCAGCAGCTTAGATGAGACTAGCGGCTACGAGCAGTACTTC
TRBD1	NA	TRBV19	TRBJ1-1	CASSTGSGGVTEAFF	TGTGCCAGTAGTACAGGATCAGGGGGCGTAACTGAAGCTTTCTTT
NA	NA	TRBV18	TRBJ1-3	CASSPPMVLAGYFSGNTIYF	TGTGCCAGCTCACCACCGATGGTTTTGGCAGGATATTTTTCTGGAAACACCATATATTTT
NA	NA	TRBV6-5	TRBJ1-1	CASMIDPRDTEAFF	TGTGCCAGCATGATAGATCCGAGGGACACTGAAGCTTTCTTT
NA	NA	TRBV2	TRBJ2-6	CASSATGSGANVLTF	TGTGCCAGCAGTGCCACTGGCTCTGGGGCCAACGTCCTGACTTTC
TRBD2	NA	TRBV10-3	TRBJ2-1	CAISELAGGNEQFF	TGTGCCATCAGTGAGTTAGCGGGAGGGAATGAGCAGTTCTTC
NA	once	TRBV9	TRBJ1-2	CASSFALGYGYTF	TGTGCCAGCAGCTTCGCTCTAGGCTATGGCTACACCTTC
NA	once	TRBV2	TRBJ1-1	CASSEQGLNTEAFF	TGTGCCAGCAGTGAGCAGGGGCTTAACACTGAAGCTTTCTTT
NA	NA	TRBV25-1	TRBJ1-6	CASSETVRIGFGNSPLHF	TGTGCCAGCAGTGAAACGGTGAGGATTGGTTTTGGTAATTCACCCCTCCACTTT
NA	NA	TRBV11-2	TRBJ1-5	CASGRGYNQPQHF	TGTGCCAGCGGCAGGGGTTACAATCAGCCCCAGCATTTT
NA	NA	TRBV15	TRBJ2-1	CATSSRGNEQFF	TGTGCCACCAGCAGTAGAGGGAATGAGCAGTTCTTC
TRBD2	NA	TRBV7-9	TRBJ2-3	CASSLDRTSGSTDTQYF	TGTGCCAGCAGCTTAGACAGGACTAGCGGGAGCACAGATACGCAGTATTTT
NA	once	TRBV4-1	TRBJ2-4	CASSQGPGAKNIQYF	TGCGCCAGCAGCCAAGGGCCGGGGGCCAAAAACATTCAGTACTTC
NA	once	TRBV5-6	TRBJ1-2	CASSLGGPTANYGYTF	TGTGCCAGCAGCTTGGGGGGGCCGACAGCTAACTATGGCTACACCTTC
NA	NA	TRBV6-5	TRBJ2-3	CASSSRIGTPPDTQYF	TGTGCCAGCAGTTCGCGAATCGGGACACCGCCAGATACGCAGTATTTT
NA	NA	TRBV19	TRBJ2-3	CASSLHRSPSTDTQYF	TGTGCCAGTAGTCTACACAGGAGCCCTAGCACAGATACGCAGTATTTT
NA	NA	TRBV2	TRBJ2-3	CASNPSGKPTDTQYF	TGTGCCAGCAACCCCAGCGGAAAACCTACAGATACGCAGTATTTT
NA	NA	TRBV6-2/TRBV6-3	TRBJ1-2	CASTPRAGNWDGYTF	TGTGCCAGCACCCCCCGCGCCGGGAACTGGGATGGCTACACCTTC